What follows are 17 T cell receptor beta chains derived from one specimen sequenced in a study of technical replicates of blood from a handful of donors. Assay: immunoSEQ multiplex PCR; the TCRdb copy retains only in-frame clones and omits some. The table includes fewer than 90,000 clones, approximately 97% detected once. Sequencing input: T cells isolated from PBMCs. The receptors here all came from a human donor in good health.

V and J are TRBV10-3 and TRBJ2-1; 12 bases match TRBD2. Germline V gene lookup returns CDR1 ENHRY and CDR2 SYGVKD. The CDR3 runs 16 residues. The V gene end was trimmed by 6 bases and the J gene end by 9 bases; junction bases not matched to a gene: 12. In DNA, the CDR3 is TGTGCCATCAGGGAGGGACTAGCGGGTGTACAGGTTGAGCAGTTCTTC. Its protein is CAIREGLAGVQVEQFF.

The chain uses TRBV4-1 and TRBJ1-1, with 9 bases lining up with TRBD1. V was pared by 2 bases and J by 4 bases, with 5 bases of the junction left unmatched. The CDR3 sequence is 15 residues long. Germline loops: CDR1 MGHRA, CDR2 YSYEKL. CDR3 sequence (DNA): TGCGCCAGCAGCCAACCTGACAGGGGGGTCACTGAAGCTTTCTTT. Translated: CASSQPDRGVTEAFF.

The chain has TRBV5-1 and TRBJ2-5; D gene uncertain. Per germline, CDR1 SGHRS and CDR2 YFSETQ. The CDR3 has 13 residues. Trimming removed 3 bases at V and 3 bases at J, with 9 bases between. CDR3 residues: CASSSPEEETQYF. The CDR3, as DNA: TGCGCCAGCAGCTCCCCAGAGGAAGAGACCCAGTACTTC.

The chain recombines TRBV27 with TRBJ1-2; maybe TRBD1 (6 bases). V was trimmed by 3 bases and J by 5 bases, leaving 10 bases between them. Germline V gives CDR1 MNHEY, CDR2 SMNVEV (reference sequence). This CDR3 spans 13 amino acids. The DNA for the CDR3 is TGTGCCAGCAGTTTTGACAGGAAGTATGGCTACACCTTC. Translation gives CASSFDRKYGYTF.

The rearrangement joins TRBV6-6 to TRBJ2-7, with D possibly TRBD2 on 5 matching bases. The CDR3 contains 16 residues. Per the germline V gene, CDR1 is MNHNY and CDR2 is SVGAGI (reference sequence). V was shortened by 0 bases and J by 3 bases, with 15 bases between the two germline ends. The CDR3 DNA reads as TGTGCCAGCAGTTACTCAGGACTCGGCCATTTCTACGAGCAGTACTTC. It codes for CASSYSGLGHFYEQYF.

The gene calls are TRBV2 and TRBJ1-5; D perhaps matches TRBD1 (5 bases). Deletions cut 5 bases from V and 2 bases from J, with 19 bases between. CDR3 length: 17 residues. Germline V lookup: CDR1 SNHLY, CDR2 FYNNEI. The CDR3 sequence: CASSTEGSRVGNQPQHF. For the CDR3, the DNA is TGTGCCAGCAGTACGGAAGGCTCCAGGGTTGGCAATCAGCCCCAGCATTTT.

This chain uses TRBV29-1 with TRBJ2-6, with 7 bases that match TRBD1. With V trimmed by 4 bases and J by 3 bases, 6 bases remained unmatched. The CDR3 has 15 amino acids. Germline V gene lookup returns CDR1 SQVTM and CDR2 ANQGSEA. The CDR3 is CSVVENRGGANVLTF. CDR3 nucleotide sequence: TGCAGCGTTGTGGAGAACAGGGGTGGGGCCAACGTCCTGACTTTC.

CDR3 protein: CASSVEGQGSWETQYF. Written as DNA, the CDR3 is TGTGCCAGCAGCGTAGAGGGGCAGGGGTCGTGGGAGACCCAGTACTTC. This chain uses TRBV9 with TRBJ2-5, with D possibly matching TRBD1 (6 bases). Germline values: CDR1 SGDLS, CDR2 YYNGEE. The CDR3 runs to 16 residues. V was cut by 0 bases and J by 5 bases, with 17 bases left in between.

CDR3 amino acids: CASSFEEGANEKLFF. CDR3 sequence (DNA): TGTGCCAGCAGTTTTGAGGAGGGGGCCAATGAAAAACTGTTTTTT. The J gene is TRBJ1-4, the V gene TRBV28, with TRBD1 identical over 7 bases. CDR1 and CDR2 (germline): MDHEN, SYDVKM. The V segment lost 3 bases and the J segment 5 bases; nucleotides outside the gene matches: 6. The CDR3 contains 15 residues.

The rearrangement joins TRBV5-1 to TRBJ1-6; D is perhaps TRBD1 (5 bases). Per the germline V gene, CDR1 is SGHRS and CDR2 is YFSETQ. The CDR3 spans 18 residues. Trimming cost V 0 bases and J 0 bases, with 13 bases left between them. The DNA of the CDR3 is TGCGCCAGCAGCTTGGGACAGACCTACAGCTCCTATAATTCACCCCTCCACTTT. This encodes CASSLGQTYSSYNSPLHF.

This clone was detected only once. The CDR3 bases are TGTGCCACCTCAGGGACAGGGAACACTGAAGCTTTCTTT. Protein: CATSGTGNTEAFF. The V and J genes are TRBV19 and TRBJ1-1; 8 bases align to TRBD1. The CDR3 length is 13 residues. Trimming took 10 bases from V and 1 from J; bases not matched to a gene: 5. Germline V gene lookup returns CDR1 LNHDA and CDR2 SQIVND (reference sequence).

The chain links TRBV11-2 to TRBJ2-7; D not certain. This CDR3 has 15 residues. CDR1 and CDR2 (germline): SGHAT, FQNNGV. Between the trimmed V and J ends, which lost 1 base and 2 bases, there was a span of 12 bases. The CDR3 DNA follows: TGTGCCAGCAGCTTAGCAATCGGGTTTCCCTACGAGCAGTACTTC. The encoded protein is CASSLAIGFPYEQYF.

V and J are TRBV9 and TRBJ1-4; D possibly corresponds to TRBD1 (6 bases). Trimming took off 4 bases at V and 8 bases at J, with 18 bases between the two ends. This CDR3 contains 15 residues. From germline, CDR1 is SGDLS and CDR2 YYNGEE. DNA for the CDR3: TGTGCCAGCAGCCCCAACAGGGTCGAAGGGGAAAAACTGTTTTTT. Protein sequence: CASSPNRVEGEKLFF.

V usage is TRBV10-3 and J usage is TRBJ1-2; tentative D call: TRBD1 (5 bases). The CDR3 runs 15 residues. V was clipped by 0 bases and J by 4 bases, with 12 bases between them. Germline V gene lookup returns CDR1 ENHRY and CDR2 SYGVKD. CDR3 residues: CAISESLQGTYGYTF. DNA for the CDR3: TGTGCCATCAGTGAGTCGTTGCAGGGAACCTATGGCTACACCTTC.

J is TRBJ1-6 and V is TRBV11-2, with 10 nucleotides matching TRBD1. CDR3 length: 14 amino acids. V shed 5 bases and J 9 bases; nucleotides not matched to a gene: 4. Germline V CDR1 and CDR2: SGHAT, FQNNGV. The DNA of the CDR3 is TGTGCCAGCAGCGAGAGGACAGGGGGTTCACCCCTCCACTTT. Translating it yields CASSERTGGSPLHF. Complete variable domain (other parts from reference TRBV11-2 and TRBJ1-6): EAGVAQSPRYKIIEKRQSVAFWCNPISGHATLYWYQQILGQGPKLLIQFQNNGVVDDSQLPKDRFSAERLKGVDSTLKIQPAKLEDSAVYLCASSERTGGSPLHFGNGTRLTVT.

CDR3 protein: CASNPSGSSYNEQFF. The CDR3 nucleotides are TGTGCCAGCAACCCAAGCGGGAGCTCCTACAATGAGCAGTTCTTC. The chain couples TRBV9 to TRBJ2-1; TRBD2 aligns across 8 bases. Trimming cost V 6 bases and J 0 bases; bases outside gene matches: 5. The CDR3 sequence is 15 residues long. Germline V gives CDR1 SGDLS, CDR2 YYNGEE. The whole variable domain, filled in from reference TRBV9 and TRBJ2-1, reads DSGVTQTPKHLITATGQRVTLRCSPRSGDLSVYWYQQSLDQGLQFLIQYYNGEERAKGNILERFSAQQFPDLHSELNLSSLELGDSALYFCASNPSGSSYNEQFFGPGTRLTVL.

This clone has just a few counts. The chain uses TRBV7-8 and TRBJ1-1, with 7 bases lining up with TRBD1. V lost 6 bases, J lost 4 bases, and 2 bases stayed unmatched. The CDR3 is made up of 12 amino acids. CDR1 is SGHVS, CDR2 FQNEAQ, per germline. CDR3 nucleotide sequence: TGTGCCAGCAGTGACAGGGCCACTGAAGCTTTCTTT. Translating it yields CASSDRATEAFF.